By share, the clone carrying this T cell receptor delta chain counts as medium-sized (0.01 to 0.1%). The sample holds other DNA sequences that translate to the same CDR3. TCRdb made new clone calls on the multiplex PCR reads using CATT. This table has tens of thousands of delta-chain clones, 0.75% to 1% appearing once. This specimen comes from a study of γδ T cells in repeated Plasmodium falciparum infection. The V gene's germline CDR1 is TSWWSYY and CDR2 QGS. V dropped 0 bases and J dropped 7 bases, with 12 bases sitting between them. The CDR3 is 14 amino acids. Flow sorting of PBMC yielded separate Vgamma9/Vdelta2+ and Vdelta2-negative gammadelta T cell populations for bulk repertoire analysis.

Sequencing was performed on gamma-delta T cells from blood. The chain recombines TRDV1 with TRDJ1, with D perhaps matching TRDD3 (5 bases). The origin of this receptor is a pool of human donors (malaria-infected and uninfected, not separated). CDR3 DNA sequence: TGTGCTCTTGGGGAACTTCCGATACCGGGTAAACTCATCTTT. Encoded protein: CALGELPIPGKLIF.